This T cell receptor beta chain was identified during a study of shared clonotypes between healthy human individuals (dated by TCRdb to the early 2020s). As for the study more broadly: A couple of women and a few men aged 18 to 49 years were included in the cohort. To estimate repertoire size and how much clonotype sharing occurs between individuals, the study deeply sequenced the blood TCR repertoires of several healthy adults. Libraries were prepared and TCR repertoires were sequenced by different laboratories using diverse techniques, in order to increase sequencing depth and limit assay-specific biases. Per donor, leukapheresis produced somewhere between about 0.94 and 8.9 billion PBMCs.

Donors were healthy HIV-negative adults with no recently reported acute infections or vaccinations. Every donor was a Caucasian adult living in Nashville, Tennessee, USA. In the unsorted samples, 90 million to 100 million PBMCs were counted, and genomic DNA was extracted using the QIAamp DNA Blood Mini kit. Blood was obtained by leukapheresis, after which PBMCs were separated by Ficoll-Histopaque density gradient centrifugation and cryopreserved in liquid nitrogen vapor phase. Notes on this clone: Its antigen remains unidentified. A much larger clone differs from this one at a single base, so this may be a read error. Other nucleotide sequences from this sample produce the same CDR3.

Using the deep immunoSEQ assay, TCR CDR3 regions were amplified from genomic DNA by multiplex PCR. Extracted genomic DNA from each cell subset was spread evenly across all wells of several immunoSEQ 96-well plates, with each plate serving as a replicate. For unsorted PBMC, about 270 ng of genomic DNA, equivalent to approximately 30,000 T cell genomes, went into each replicate PCR. Unsorted PBMC genomic DNA was sequenced across ten immunoSEQ deep assay plates. Purified libraries were quantified with a Qubit 3.0 fluorometer, sized on a Bioanalyzer 2100, and re-quantified with the KAPA Library Quantification kit. Every immunoSEQ 96-well plate was sequenced on a separate single-read 150-cycle Illumina NextSeq 550 flow cell. As for the original processing: The immunoSEQ output contained only junctional sequences without quality scores, so filtering could not match that applied to full-length reads. Sequences were annotated with PyIR, a Python wrapper for IgBLAST v1.9, using IMGT germline references to assign V/J genes and CDR3. Any read was removed if the V/J assignment was weak (E-value above 1e-6), the CDR3 was missing, or the read contained stop codons, out-of-frame junctions, or ambiguous translated residues. V3J clonotypes were defined as sequences sharing the same inferred V gene, J gene, and CDR3 amino acid sequence. Percentage overlap between repertoires was computed as shared unique clonotypes divided by the size of the smaller repertoire. Three approaches were used to assess repertoire richness: RTK rarefaction, the Chao1 estimator, and Recon v2.1 estimates of unobserved clonotypes. TCRdb re-hosts the immuneACCESS table, in-frame sequences only. Its copies lack some clones; in the studies checked, an unresolved V gene accounts for under half of them, and the cause for the rest is not known. Clonal size and the V and J genes are those of that table, whereas D and trimming came from the DNA. The sample table records 470,000 or so clones; over 70% of these occur just once. The ten largest account for about 12% of the sample.

What the study reported, not specific to this receptor: Pairwise subsampling indicated that sequencing depth was expected to affect the degree of clonotype sharing among donors. Because the study included a small number of donors, the genetic and exposure-history diversity represented was limited. Sampling was restricted to blood, and TCR repertoires in tissues likely differ from the TCR repertoires found in blood.

CDR1 and CDR2, looked up from the germline V gene, are SGHTA and FQGNSA. V is shortened by 3 bases, J by 4 bases, and the region joining them spans 13 bases. The CDR3 covers 14 residues, taking in both the cysteine and the phenylalanine. The entry retains the CDR3 DNA only, 42 bases that are in frame from base 1. This clonotype was sampled from a woman aged 40 to 50 in good health. Some clones in this sample may be carry-over from other donors' samples. The sequencing input was PBMCs. The chain is encoded by TRBV7-2 joined to TRBJ2-7; the D gene is possibly TRBD2, with 5 bases matching. The CDR3 protein is CASSLGGLIYEQYF. The nucleotides read TGTGCCAGCAGCTTGGGCGGGCTGATATACGAGCAGTACTTC.